This T cell receptor beta chain stems from a study of blood T cell repertoires in COVID-19. Authors' data handling: By means of reference gene primer amplification, nucleated cell counts were estimated. TCRdb keeps only in-frame clones here, not all; method: immunoSEQ multiplex PCR. The DNA was the basis for D and trimming; V, J and clone size are from that table. The sample contains about 190,000 clones, approximately 86% of which appear only once. V dropped 3 bases and J dropped 4; count of bases not matched to a gene: 3. The CDR3 is 13 residues long. Per the germline V gene, CDR1 is GTSNPN and CDR2 is SVGIG (reference sequence).

The sequence was obtained from a man younger than 45 with acute or convalescent COVID-19. What was sequenced was peripheral blood. J is TRBJ1-2 and V is TRBV30, with TRBD1 matching 9 bases. This CDR3 is CAWRRTGAYGYTF. The CDR3 region has the DNA TGTGCCTGGAGAAGGACAGGGGCCTATGGCTACACCTTC.